This TCR beta chain was captured by sequencing in a study of identical twins (dated by TCRdb to between 2015 and 2016). Background for the entire study: To test whether fetal clonotypes persist, the study used deep sequencing on TCR alpha and beta repertoires from monozygotic twins, unrelated adults of various ages, and cord blood. To rule out contamination, the twin experiments were replicated at different times with different library preparation protocols.

Findings and caveats that apply to the study as a whole: Fewer insertions were carried by abundant cord blood beta clonotypes; a weaker similar trend was observed in young adult naive repertoires, while no such trend was observed in memory repertoires. Invariant T cells such as MAIT and iNKT could partly confound zero-insertion analyses, although diverse VJ usage argued against such confounding for most clonotypes. Out-of-frame TCR alpha sharing in monozygotic twins was systematically underestimated by recombination models, whereas sharing between unrelated individuals was in agreement with the recombination models. Conclusions relied on cross-sectional statistical analysis, since the same donors could not be followed over many years. Compared with coincidental sharing between unrelated individuals, out-of-frame TCR alpha sequences shared between twins had an excess of sequences with low generation probability. Excess twin sharing in beta out-of-frame sequences was weaker because fewer shared sequences lowered the signal-to-noise ratio.

Every donor in the study was a healthy Caucasian. Three pairs of female monozygotic twins, all aged roughly 18 to 29 years, were included in the twin cohort. Positive isolation kits from Invitrogen were used to isolate CD4+ and CD8+ T cell populations. A few counts support this clonotype. It lacks a known antigen. The record has no base qualities; no much larger clone is one base away. The receptor library was made with 5' RACE. The instrument given in TCRdb is Illumina HiSeq 2000. Template switching added a universal primer binding site, and the final cDNA carried a unique molecular identifier that allowed TCR cDNA molecules to be counted accurately. First-strand cDNA for TCR alpha and beta chains was synthesized from specific primers in the conserved constant-segment region. To control for contamination, every cDNA library carried two barcodes: a SMART-Mk sample barcode plus Illumina barcodes. TruSeq adapter sequences, together with Illumina sample barcodes, were added in two successive PCR steps. Sequencing of the TCR alpha and beta cDNA libraries was done on the Illumina HiSeq platform using custom primers. Per the original workflow: Raw reads were processed with MiGEC to extract unique molecular identifiers, and MiXCR was used to determine CDR3 positions. Recombination models were inferred per individual with the repgenHMM and IGoR tools using an EM algorithm. The analysis of shared clonotypes was done with the tcR package in R, with sharing normalized by the product of cloneset sizes. Out-of-frame nonproductive sequences were analyzed to study raw recombination free of thymic and clonal selection effects. TCRdb trimmed the raw reads at Q25, called clones with MiXCR and kept productive beta chains. Merged by CDR3 protein, the rows form single entries marked with the most common genes and DNA. The V and J calls here are based on TCRdb, not the publication. A total of 500,000 to 600,000 distinct CDR3 sequences appear in this sample, 20% to 25% of them only once. The top ten hold about 0.91% of the sample.

Ends trimmed: V by 2 bases, J by 6 bases; bases unmatched to a gene: 9. CDR1 and CDR2 were assigned from the germline V gene (reference sequence) as DFQATT and SNEGSKA. The CDR3 spans 14 residues, from the cysteine through the phenylalanine. The CDR3 DNA has 42 bases and is translated from base 1. These data were likewise used in another study, on T cells expressing NK-cell markers. As that second study puts it: Eight or nine donors provided sorted CD3+CD56+NKG2C+, CD3+CD56+NKG2C- and CD3+CD56-NKG2C+ T-cell subsets, whose TCR beta-chain repertoires were profiled. Among the eight sequenced donors, only one was HCMV-seronegative, while the other seven were HCMV-seropositive. To restrict sorting to alphabetaTCR-expressing T cells, an anti-gammadeltaTCR antibody was added in several experiments. In roughly six donors, the dominant CD3+CD56+NKG2C+ clonotypes ranked among the top 10 CD8+ clonotypes, making up roughly 1.0-7.0% of CD8+ T cells. Those dominant clonotypes were again the most abundant among CD3+CD56-NKG2C+ cells in four donors, at roughly 25-65%. Whether the expanded NKG2C-expressing T cell clones were specific for HCMV antigens was left unclear. All eight donors whose samples were sequenced were randomly selected healthy volunteers, three of them men and five women. HCMV-specific IgG was detected in serum with a commercial ELISA kit to determine HCMV serostatus. MIGEC handled demultiplexing of the reads and grouping by UMI, while MiTCR was used to assemble and quantify clonotypes. To exclude erroneous sequences, any TCR cDNA sequence not supported by at least two reads was discarded. The tcR package was used for downstream repertoire analysis, with clonotypes matched between fractions based on CDR3 nucleotide sequence plus V segment. Antigen specificity was annotated against VDJdb with VDJmatch, allowing one amino acid substitution in CDR3.

The clonotype was recovered from a woman under 30 in good health. What was sequenced was CD4+ T cells sorted from blood. The chain is encoded by TRBV20-1 joined to TRBJ2-7, and 8 bases in between align with TRBD2. CDR3 region: CSARRSSGRGEQYF. In nucleotides, the sequence is TGCAGTGCTAGACGATCCAGCGGGAGAGGCGAGCAGTACTTC.